This T cell receptor (beta chain) is drawn from a study of cytomegalovirus exposure and HLA in healthy donors. CDR1 is MRHNA and CDR2 is SNTAGT in the germline V gene. This CDR3 contains 14 residues. With 6 bases clipped from V and 2 bases from J, the junction kept 5 bases outside the gene matches. PCR primers comprised 60 Vbeta and 13 Jbeta primers. The data were produced by immunoSEQ multiplex PCR, yet TCRdb's version contains in-frame clones alone and is incomplete. The repertoire consists of about 120,000 clones, with 70% to 85% occurring once and the leading ten covering less than 6%. Findings and caveats of the study: Researchers catalogued 150 or so TCR beta chains as cytomegalovirus-associated.

About this clone: The antigen is unknown.

The chain uses TRBV6-4 and TRBJ1-1; TRBD1 matches at 8 bases. The source is a man aged 18 to 29 in good health and CMV-seropositive. The sequenced sample consisted of PBMCs. The CDR3: CASRLGQGNTEAFF. CDR3 nucleotides: TGTGCCAGCAGACTAGGACAGGGAAACACTGAAGCTTTCTTT.